The next 15 T cell receptor beta chains were all read from a single sample in a study of cytomegalovirus exposure and HLA in healthy donors. A multiplex PCR was run with 60 Vbeta primers and 13 Jbeta primers. TCRdb keeps only in-frame clones here, not all; method: immunoSEQ multiplex PCR. This table holds roughly 70,000 clones, about 67% found once. Sequenced input: PBMCs. These receptors originate from a human donor in good health.

This clone was seen once. The chain recombines TRBV30 with TRBJ2-5; D unclear. Germline values: CDR1 GTSNPN, CDR2 SVGIG (reference sequence). Trimming stripped 0 bases from V and 1 base from J, with 9 bases between. The CDR3 has 14 amino acids. The CDR3 spells CAWSVANSQETQYF. CDR3 in DNA: TGTGCCTGGAGTGTAGCAAACAGCCAAGAGACCCAGTACTTC.

Here the CDR3 DNA reads TGTGCCAGCTCACCGGGGACAGGGACCACCGGGGAGCTGTTTTTT. Protein sequence: CASSPGTGTTGELFF. V usage is TRBV18 and J usage is TRBJ2-2, with 9 bases lining up with TRBD1. V trimming: 3 bases; J trimming: 4 bases; junction bases outside the gene matches: 3. The CDR3 is made up of 15 amino acids. CDR1 is KGHSH and CDR2 is LQKENI in the germline V gene. Complete variable domain (other parts from reference TRBV18 and TRBJ2-2): NAGVMQNPRHLVRRRGQEARLRCSPMKGHSHVYWYRQLPEEGLKFMVYLQKENIIDESGMPKERFSAEFPKEGPSILRIQQVVRGDSAAYFCASSPGTGTTGELFFGEGSRLTVL.

This clone was observed a few times. V is TRBV25-1 and J is TRBJ1-1, with D possibly being TRBD1 (6 bases). The ends were cut back, 5 bases at V and 1 base at J, with 8 bases in the middle. Germline V gene lookup returns CDR1 MGHDK and CDR2 SYGVNS. This CDR3 spans 13 amino acids. The chain's CDR3 is CASSRTENTEAFF. CDR3 DNA: TGTGCCAGCAGTAGGACAGAGAACACTGAAGCTTTCTTT.

This clone has only one observation. This chain joins TRBV5-6 and TRBJ1-5, with TRBD1 as a possible D gene (6 bases). V lost 3 bases and J 2 bases, leaving 21 bases between the germline ends. The CDR3 runs to 18 residues. Germline V gene sequence: CDR1 SGHDT, CDR2 YYEEEE. CDR3 in DNA: TGTGCCAGCAGCTCGAGCCGGACAGTGGTAGTGGGCAATCAGCCCCAGCATTTT. Residues: CASSSSRTVVVGNQPQHF.

This chain uses TRBV5-1 with TRBJ2-5, with 7 bases fitting TRBD2. Germline V lookup: CDR1 SGHRS, CDR2 YFSETQ. The CDR3 runs to 15 residues. V shed 0 bases, J shed 5 bases, and the junction held 7 bases outside the gene matches. CDR3 sequence reads: CASSLAGGRKETQYF. The CDR3 coding sequence is TGCGCCAGCAGCTTGGCGGGCGGGAGAAAGGAGACCCAGTACTTC.

The rearrangement joins TRBV2 to TRBJ1-4, with 9 positions matching TRBD1. Germline CDR1 is SNHLY and CDR2 is FYNNEI. V lost 6 bases to trimming and J lost 7 bases; unmatched junction nucleotides: 6. The CDR3 is made up of 14 amino acids. The CDR3 region is CASRPTGGREKLFF. As DNA, the CDR3 is TGTGCCAGCAGGCCGACAGGGGGGCGTGAAAAACTGTTTTTT. Full variable domain (rest looked up from reference TRBV2 and TRBJ1-4): EPEVTQTPSHQVTQMGQEVILRCVPISNHLYFYWYRQILGQKVEFLVSFYNNEISEKSEIFDDQFSVERPDGSNFTLKIRSTKLEDSAMYFCASRPTGGREKLFFGSGTQLSVL.

The genes are TRBV30 and TRBJ1-2, with D possibly TRBD1 on 6 matching bases. The germline V gene encodes CDR1 GTSNPN and CDR2 SVGIG (reference sequence). The CDR3 runs to 14 residues. The V and J ends lost 3 bases and 4 bases respectively, with 15 bases between them. The CDR3 nucleotides read TGTGCCTGGAGCACGGGGGGCGCCAGCTATGGCTACACCTTC. Translation: CAWSTGGASYGYTF.

The J gene is TRBJ1-1, the V gene TRBV2, with 7 bases identical to TRBD1. This CDR3 contains 14 residues. CDR1 SNHLY and CDR2 FYNNEI come from the germline V gene. Trimming cost V 1 base and J 5 bases; bases outside gene matches: 4. The CDR3 sequence: CASSEGAGGTEAFF. The CDR3 coding sequence is TGTGCCAGCAGTGAAGGGGCAGGGGGGACTGAAGCTTTCTTT.

Here the CDR3 DNA reads TGTGCCAGCAGCTTTGCAGGGAATCAGCCCCAGCATTTT. As protein: CASSFAGNQPQHF. The gene calls are TRBV11-2 and TRBJ1-5, with D possibly TRBD1 on 5 matching bases. The CDR3 sequence is 13 residues long. Germline V gives CDR1 SGHAT, CDR2 FQNNGV. Trimming cost V 3 bases and J 4 bases, with 7 bases left between them.

A few counts support this clone. The chain has TRBV15 and TRBJ2-7; 13 bases map to TRBD2. Germline V lookup: CDR1 LNHNV, CDR2 YYDKDF (reference sequence). V trimming: 0 bases; J trimming: 2 bases; junction bases outside the gene matches: 4. The CDR3 runs to 17 residues. CDR3 amino acids: CATSRDLGTSGTYEQYF. In DNA form, the CDR3 reads TGTGCCACCAGCAGAGATCTGGGGACTAGCGGGACCTACGAGCAGTACTTC.

The chain has TRBV7-6 and TRBJ2-7; D possibly corresponds to TRBD2 (6 bases). The CDR3 is 14 residues long. Germline V CDR1 and CDR2: SGHVS, FNYEAQ. V was pared by 5 bases and J by 6 bases, with 17 bases between. The DNA of the CDR3 is TGTGCCAGCAGCCCAAGACTAGTCCGGGGCGAGCAGTACTTC. Translation gives CASSPRLVRGEQYF.

The CDR3 sequence: CASSPDRGETQYF. In DNA, the CDR3 is TGTGCCAGCAGTCCGGACAGGGGGGAGACCCAGTACTTC. V usage is TRBV7-8 and J usage is TRBJ2-5; 10 bases are a match to TRBD1. The length of the CDR3 is 13 residues. The V gene's germline CDR1 is SGHVS and CDR2 FQNEAQ. V trimming: 6 bases; J trimming: 5 bases; junction bases outside the gene matches: 3. The full variable domain, rest sourced from reference TRBV7-8 and TRBJ2-5, is GAGVSQSPRYKVAKRGQDVALRCDPISGHVSLFWYQQALGQGPEFLTYFQNEAQLDKSGLPSDRFFAERPEGSVSTLKIQRTQQEDSAVYLCASSPDRGETQYFGPGTRLLVL.

The chain carries TRBV5-1 and TRBJ2-2; 8 bases fit TRBD1. Germline V lookup: CDR1 SGHRS, CDR2 YFSETQ. This CDR3 is 16 amino acids long. The junction had 9 bases not matched to a gene; V was cut back by 7 bases and J by 1 base. CDR3 sequence (DNA): TGCGCCAGCTCCAGATCCGGACAGGGGAACACCGGGGAGCTGTTTTTT. Amino acid sequence: CASSRSGQGNTGELFF.

The chain recombines TRBV5-1 with TRBJ2-5; tentatively, D is TRBD1 (6 bases). The V gene lost 3 bases and the J gene lost 0 bases, with 18 bases spanning the gap. CDR3 length: 17 residues. Germline loops: CDR1 SGHRS, CDR2 YFSETQ. The CDR3 nucleotides read TGCGCCAGCAGCTCGAACCCCGGGACACCCTACCAAGAGACCCAGTACTTC. Its translation: CASSSNPGTPYQETQYF.

V and J are TRBV7-8 and TRBJ2-7; possibly TRBD1 for D (6 bases). CDR1 SGHVS and CDR2 FQNEAQ come from the germline V gene. The CDR3 runs 14 residues. The V and J ends lost 5 bases and 5 bases respectively, with 16 bases between them. In DNA form, the CDR3 reads TGTGCCAGCAGCCCACAGGGTGTCAGCCACGAGCAGTACTTC. It specifies CASSPQGVSHEQYF. Drawing the rest from reference TRBV7-8 and TRBJ2-7, the complete variable domain is GAGVSQSPRYKVAKRGQDVALRCDPISGHVSLFWYQQALGQGPEFLTYFQNEAQLDKSGLPSDRFFAERPEGSVSTLKIQRTQQEDSAVYLCASSPQGVSHEQYFGPGTRLTVT.